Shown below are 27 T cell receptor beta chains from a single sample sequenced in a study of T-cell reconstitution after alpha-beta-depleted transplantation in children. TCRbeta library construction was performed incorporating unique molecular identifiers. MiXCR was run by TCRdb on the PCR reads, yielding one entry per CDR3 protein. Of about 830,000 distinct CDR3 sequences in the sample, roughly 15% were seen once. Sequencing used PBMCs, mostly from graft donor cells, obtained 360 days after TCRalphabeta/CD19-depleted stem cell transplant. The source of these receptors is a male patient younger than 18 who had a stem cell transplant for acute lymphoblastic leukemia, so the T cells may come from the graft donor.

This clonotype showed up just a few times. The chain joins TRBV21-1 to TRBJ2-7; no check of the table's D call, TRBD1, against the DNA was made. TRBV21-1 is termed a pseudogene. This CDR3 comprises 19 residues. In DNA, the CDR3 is TGTGCCAGCAGCAAAGCATGGGTGAGCCCCCAGCTCGACTCCTACGAGCAGTACTTC. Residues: CASSKAWVSPQLDSYEQYF.

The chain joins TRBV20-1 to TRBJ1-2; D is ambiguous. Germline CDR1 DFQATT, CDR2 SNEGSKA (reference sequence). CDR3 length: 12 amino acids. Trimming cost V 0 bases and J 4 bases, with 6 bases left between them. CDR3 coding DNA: TGCAGTGCTAGAGATCTGATCTATGGCTACACCTTC. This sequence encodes CSARDLIYGYTF.

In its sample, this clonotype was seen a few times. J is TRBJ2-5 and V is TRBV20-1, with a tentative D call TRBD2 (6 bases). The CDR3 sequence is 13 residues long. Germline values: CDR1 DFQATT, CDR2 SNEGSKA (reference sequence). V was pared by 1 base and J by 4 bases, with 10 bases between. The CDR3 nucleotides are TGCAGTGCTAGAGGGACTAACGGAGAGACCCAGTACTTC. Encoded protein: CSARGTNGETQYF.

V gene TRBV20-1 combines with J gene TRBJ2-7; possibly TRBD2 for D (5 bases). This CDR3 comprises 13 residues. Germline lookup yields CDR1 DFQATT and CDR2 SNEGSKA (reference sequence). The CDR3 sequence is CSPLVAGAYEQYF. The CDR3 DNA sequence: TGCAGCCCCCTCGTGGCGGGTGCCTACGAGCAGTACTTC.

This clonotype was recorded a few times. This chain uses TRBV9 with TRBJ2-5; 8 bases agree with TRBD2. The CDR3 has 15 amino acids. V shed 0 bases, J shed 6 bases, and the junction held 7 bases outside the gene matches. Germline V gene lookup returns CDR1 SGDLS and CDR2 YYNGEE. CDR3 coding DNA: TGTGCCAGCAGCGTAGTTAGCGGGACAACTCAGACCCAGTACTTC. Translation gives CASSVVSGTTQTQYF.

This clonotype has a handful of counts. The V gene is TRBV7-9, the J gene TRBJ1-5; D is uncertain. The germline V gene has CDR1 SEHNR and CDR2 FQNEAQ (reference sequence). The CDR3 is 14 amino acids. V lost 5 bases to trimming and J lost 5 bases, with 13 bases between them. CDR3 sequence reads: CASSPSSRDQPQHF. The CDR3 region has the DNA TGTGCCAGCAGCCCAAGCTCGCGCGATCAGCCCCAGCATTTT.

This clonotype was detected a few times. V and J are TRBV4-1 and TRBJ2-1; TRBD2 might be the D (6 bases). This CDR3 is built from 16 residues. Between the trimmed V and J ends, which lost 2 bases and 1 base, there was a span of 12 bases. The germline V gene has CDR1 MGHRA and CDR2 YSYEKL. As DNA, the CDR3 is TGCGCCAGCAGCCAACCGGGACTGGGATCCTACAATGAGCAGTTCTTC. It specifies CASSQPGLGSYNEQFF.

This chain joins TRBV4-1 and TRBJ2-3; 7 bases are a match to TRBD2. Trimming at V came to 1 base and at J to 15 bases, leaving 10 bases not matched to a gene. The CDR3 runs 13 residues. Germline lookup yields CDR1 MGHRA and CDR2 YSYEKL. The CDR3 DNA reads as TGCGCCAGCAGCCAAGGGGGAGCGGGACTCAAATATTTT. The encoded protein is CASSQGGAGLKYF.

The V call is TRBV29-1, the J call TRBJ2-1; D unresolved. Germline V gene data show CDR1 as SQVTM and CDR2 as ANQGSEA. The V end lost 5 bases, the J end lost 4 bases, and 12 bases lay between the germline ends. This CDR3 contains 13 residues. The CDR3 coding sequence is TGCAGCGTTCGCACTATAGGGTACAATGAGCAGTTCTTC. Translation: CSVRTIGYNEQFF.

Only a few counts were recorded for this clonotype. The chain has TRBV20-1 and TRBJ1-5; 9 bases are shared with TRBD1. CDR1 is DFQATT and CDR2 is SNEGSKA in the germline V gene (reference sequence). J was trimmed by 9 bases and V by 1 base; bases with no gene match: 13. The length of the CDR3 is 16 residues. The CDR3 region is CSARVGGQGGFGPQHF. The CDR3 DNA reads TGCAGTGCTAGAGTCGGGGGACAGGGAGGCTTCGGGCCCCAGCATTTT.

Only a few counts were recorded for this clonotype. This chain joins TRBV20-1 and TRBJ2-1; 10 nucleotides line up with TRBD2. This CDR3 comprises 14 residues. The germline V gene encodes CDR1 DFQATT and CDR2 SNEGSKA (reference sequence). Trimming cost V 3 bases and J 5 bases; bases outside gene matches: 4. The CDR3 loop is CSASRTSGNNEQFF. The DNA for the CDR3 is TGCAGTGCTAGTAGGACTAGCGGAAACAATGAGCAGTTCTTC.

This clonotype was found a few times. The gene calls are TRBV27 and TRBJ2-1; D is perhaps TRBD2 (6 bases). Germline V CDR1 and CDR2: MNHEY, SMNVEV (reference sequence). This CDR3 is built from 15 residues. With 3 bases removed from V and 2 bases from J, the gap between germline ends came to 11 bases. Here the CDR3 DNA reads TGTGCCAGCAGTTTCGGCGGGACCCCCTACAATGAGCAGTTCTTC. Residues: CASSFGGTPYNEQFF.

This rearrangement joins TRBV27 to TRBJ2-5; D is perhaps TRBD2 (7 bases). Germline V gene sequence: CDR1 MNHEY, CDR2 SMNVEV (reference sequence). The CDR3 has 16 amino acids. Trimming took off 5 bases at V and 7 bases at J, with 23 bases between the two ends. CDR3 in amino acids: CASSPWAGAGEGTQYF. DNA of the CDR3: TGTGCCAGCAGTCCCTGGGCGGGAGCAGGGGAAGGGACCCAGTACTTC.

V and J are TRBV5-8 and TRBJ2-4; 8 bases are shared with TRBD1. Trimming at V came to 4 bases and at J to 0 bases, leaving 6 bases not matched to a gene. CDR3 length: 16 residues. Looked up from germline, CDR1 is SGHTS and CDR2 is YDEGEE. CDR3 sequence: CASSIRGPLAKNIQYF. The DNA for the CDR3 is TGTGCCAGCAGCATCAGGGGGCCCTTAGCCAAAAACATTCAGTACTTC.

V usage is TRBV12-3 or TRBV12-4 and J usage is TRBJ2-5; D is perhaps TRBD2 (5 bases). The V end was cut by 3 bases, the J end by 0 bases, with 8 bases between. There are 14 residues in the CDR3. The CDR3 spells CASSFGGHQETQYF. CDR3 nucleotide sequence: TGTGCCAGCAGTTTCGGCGGGCACCAAGAGACCCAGTACTTC.

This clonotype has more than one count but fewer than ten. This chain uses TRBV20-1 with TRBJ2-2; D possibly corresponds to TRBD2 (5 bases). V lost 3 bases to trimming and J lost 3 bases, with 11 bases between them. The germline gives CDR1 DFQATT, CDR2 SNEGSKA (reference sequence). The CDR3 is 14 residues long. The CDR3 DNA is TGCAGTGCTAGGGAAGGGAGATACACCGGGGAGCTGTTTTTT. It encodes CSAREGRYTGELFF.

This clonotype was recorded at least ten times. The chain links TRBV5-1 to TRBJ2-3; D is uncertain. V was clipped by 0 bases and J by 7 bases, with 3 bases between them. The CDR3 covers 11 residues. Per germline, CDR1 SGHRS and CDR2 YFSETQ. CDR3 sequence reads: CASSLDYTQYF. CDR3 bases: TGCGCCAGCAGCTTGGATTATACGCAGTATTTT.

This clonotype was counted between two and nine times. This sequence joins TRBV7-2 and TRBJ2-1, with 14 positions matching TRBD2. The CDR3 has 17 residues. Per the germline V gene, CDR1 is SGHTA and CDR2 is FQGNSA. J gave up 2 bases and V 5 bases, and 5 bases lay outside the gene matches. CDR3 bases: TGTGCCAGCAGCCCCGGGACTAGCGGGAGTCCCTACAATGAGCAGTTCTTC. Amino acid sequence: CASSPGTSGSPYNEQFF. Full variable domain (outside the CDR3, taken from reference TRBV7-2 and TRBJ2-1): GAGVSQSPSNKVTEKGKDVELRCDPISGHTALYWYRQSLGQGLEFLIYFQGNSAPDKSGLPSDRFSAERTGGSVSTLTIQRTQQEDSAVYLCASSPGTSGSPYNEQFFGPGTRLTVL.

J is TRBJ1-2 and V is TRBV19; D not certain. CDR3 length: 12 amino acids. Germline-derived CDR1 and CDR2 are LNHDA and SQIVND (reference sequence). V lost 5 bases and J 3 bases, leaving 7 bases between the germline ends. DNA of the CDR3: TGTGCCAGTAGTGAGGGTCACTATGGCTACACCTTC. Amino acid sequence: CASSEGHYGYTF.

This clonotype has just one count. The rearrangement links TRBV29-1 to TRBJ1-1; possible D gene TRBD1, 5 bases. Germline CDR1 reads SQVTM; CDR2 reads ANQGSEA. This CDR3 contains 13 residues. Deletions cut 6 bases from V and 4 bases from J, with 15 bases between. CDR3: CSVSRDSGTEAFF. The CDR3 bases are TGCAGCGTCTCCCGGGACTCAGGCACTGAAGCTTTCTTT. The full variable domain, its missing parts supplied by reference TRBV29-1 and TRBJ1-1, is SAVISQKPSRDICQRGTSLTIQCQVDSQVTMMFWYRQQPGQSLTLIATANQGSEATYESGFVIDKFPISRPNLTFSTLTVSNMSPEDSSIYLCSVSRDSGTEAFFGQGTRLTVV.

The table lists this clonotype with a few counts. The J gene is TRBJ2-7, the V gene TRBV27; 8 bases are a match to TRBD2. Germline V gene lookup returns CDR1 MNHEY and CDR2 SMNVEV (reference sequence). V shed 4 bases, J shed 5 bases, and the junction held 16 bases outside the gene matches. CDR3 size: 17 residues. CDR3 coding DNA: TGTGCCAGCAGTTGGAGGGCCTTAGCGGGAAGAAGGAACGAGCAGTACTTC. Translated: CASSWRALAGRRNEQYF.

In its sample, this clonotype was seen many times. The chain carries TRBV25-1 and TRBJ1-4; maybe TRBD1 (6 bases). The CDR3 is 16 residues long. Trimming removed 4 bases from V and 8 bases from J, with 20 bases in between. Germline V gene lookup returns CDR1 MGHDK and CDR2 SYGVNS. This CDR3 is CASSVGGIQGKEKLFF. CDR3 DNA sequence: TGTGCCAGCAGTGTTGGAGGAATCCAGGGGAAGGAAAAACTGTTTTTT.

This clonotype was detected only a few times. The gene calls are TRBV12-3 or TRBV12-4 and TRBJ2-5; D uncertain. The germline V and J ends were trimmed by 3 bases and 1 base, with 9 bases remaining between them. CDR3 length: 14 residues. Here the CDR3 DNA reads TGTGCCAGCAGTTTCGCTAGGTCCCAAGAGACCCAGTACTTC. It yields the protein CASSFARSQETQYF.

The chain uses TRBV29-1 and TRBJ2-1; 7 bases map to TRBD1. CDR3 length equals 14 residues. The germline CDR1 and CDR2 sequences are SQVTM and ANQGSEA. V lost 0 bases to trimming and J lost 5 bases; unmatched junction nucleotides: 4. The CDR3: CSVEDRQGNNEQFF. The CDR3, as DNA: TGCAGCGTTGAAGACCGACAGGGAAACAATGAGCAGTTCTTC.

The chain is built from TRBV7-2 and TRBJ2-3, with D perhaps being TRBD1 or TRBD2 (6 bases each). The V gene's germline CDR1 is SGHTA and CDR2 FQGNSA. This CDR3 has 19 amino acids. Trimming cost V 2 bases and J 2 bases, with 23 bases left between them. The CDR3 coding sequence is TGTGCCAGCAGCTTAAGGGGGATTGGTAGGGGGGTGTTCACAGATACGCAGTATTTT. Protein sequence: CASSLRGIGRGVFTDTQYF.

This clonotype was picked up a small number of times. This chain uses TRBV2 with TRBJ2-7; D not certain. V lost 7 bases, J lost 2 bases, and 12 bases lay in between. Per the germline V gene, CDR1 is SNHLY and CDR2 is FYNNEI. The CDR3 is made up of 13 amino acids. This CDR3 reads CASKRGEPYEQYF. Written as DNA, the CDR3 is TGTGCCAGCAAGCGAGGAGAACCCTACGAGCAGTACTTC.

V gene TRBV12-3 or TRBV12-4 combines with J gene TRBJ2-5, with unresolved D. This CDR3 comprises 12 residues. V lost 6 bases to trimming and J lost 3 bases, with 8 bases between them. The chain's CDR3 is CASRQPKETQYF. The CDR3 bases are TGTGCCAGCAGACAGCCAAAAGAGACCCAGTACTTC.